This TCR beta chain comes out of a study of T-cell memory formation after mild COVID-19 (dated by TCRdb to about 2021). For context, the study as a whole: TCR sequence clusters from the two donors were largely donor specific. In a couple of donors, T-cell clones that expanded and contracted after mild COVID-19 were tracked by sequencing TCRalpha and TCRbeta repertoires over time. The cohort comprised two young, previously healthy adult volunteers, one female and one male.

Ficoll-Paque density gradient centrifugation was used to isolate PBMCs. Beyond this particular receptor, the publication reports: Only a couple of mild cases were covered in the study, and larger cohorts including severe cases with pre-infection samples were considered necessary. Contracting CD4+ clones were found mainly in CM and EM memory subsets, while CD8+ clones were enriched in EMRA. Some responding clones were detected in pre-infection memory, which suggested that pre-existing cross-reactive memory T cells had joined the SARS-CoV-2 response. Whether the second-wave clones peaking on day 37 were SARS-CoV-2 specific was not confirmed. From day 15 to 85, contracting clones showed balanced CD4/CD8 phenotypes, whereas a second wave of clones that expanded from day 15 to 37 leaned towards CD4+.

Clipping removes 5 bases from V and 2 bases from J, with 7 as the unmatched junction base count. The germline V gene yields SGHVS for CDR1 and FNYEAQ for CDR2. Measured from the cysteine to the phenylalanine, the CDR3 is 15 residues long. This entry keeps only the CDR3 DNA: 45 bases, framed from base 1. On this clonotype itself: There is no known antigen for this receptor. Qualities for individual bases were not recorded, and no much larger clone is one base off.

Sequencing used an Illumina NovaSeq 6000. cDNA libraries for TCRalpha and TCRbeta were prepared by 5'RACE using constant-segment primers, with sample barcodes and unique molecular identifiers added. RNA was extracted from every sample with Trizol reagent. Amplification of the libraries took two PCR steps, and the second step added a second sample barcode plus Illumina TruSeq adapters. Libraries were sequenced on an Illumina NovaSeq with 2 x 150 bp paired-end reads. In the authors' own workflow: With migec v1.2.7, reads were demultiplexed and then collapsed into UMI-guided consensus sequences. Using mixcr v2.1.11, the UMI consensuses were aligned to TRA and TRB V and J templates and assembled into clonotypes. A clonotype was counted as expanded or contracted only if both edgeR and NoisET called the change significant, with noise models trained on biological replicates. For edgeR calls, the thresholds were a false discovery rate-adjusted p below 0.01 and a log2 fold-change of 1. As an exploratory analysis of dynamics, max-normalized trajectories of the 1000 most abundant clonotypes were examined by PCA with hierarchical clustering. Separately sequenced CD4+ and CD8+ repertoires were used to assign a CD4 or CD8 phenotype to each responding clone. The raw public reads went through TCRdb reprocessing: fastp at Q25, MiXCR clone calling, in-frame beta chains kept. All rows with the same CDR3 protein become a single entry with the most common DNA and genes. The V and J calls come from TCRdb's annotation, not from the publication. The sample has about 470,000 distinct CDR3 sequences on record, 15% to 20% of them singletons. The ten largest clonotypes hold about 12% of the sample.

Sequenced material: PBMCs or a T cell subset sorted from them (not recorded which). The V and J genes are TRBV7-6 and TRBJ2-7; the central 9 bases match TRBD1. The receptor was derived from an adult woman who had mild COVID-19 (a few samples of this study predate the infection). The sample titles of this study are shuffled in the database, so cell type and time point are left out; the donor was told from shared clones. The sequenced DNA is TGTGCCAGCAGCGCACAGGGACAGGGTCCCTACGAGCAGTACTTC. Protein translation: CASSAQGQGPYEQYF.